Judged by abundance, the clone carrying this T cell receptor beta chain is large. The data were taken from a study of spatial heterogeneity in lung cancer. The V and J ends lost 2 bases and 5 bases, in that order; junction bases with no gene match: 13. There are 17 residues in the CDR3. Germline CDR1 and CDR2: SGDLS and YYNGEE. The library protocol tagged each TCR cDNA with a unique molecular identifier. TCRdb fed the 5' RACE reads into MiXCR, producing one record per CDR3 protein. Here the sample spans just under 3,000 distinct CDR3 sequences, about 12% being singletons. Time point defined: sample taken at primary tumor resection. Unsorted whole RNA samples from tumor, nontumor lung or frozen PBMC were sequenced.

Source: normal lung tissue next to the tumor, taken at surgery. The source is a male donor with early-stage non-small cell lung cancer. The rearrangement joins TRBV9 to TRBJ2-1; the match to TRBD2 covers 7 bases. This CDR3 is CASSVWSSGMRHNEQFF. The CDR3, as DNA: TGTGCCAGCAGCGTCTGGTCCAGCGGGATGAGGCACAATGAGCAGTTCTTC.